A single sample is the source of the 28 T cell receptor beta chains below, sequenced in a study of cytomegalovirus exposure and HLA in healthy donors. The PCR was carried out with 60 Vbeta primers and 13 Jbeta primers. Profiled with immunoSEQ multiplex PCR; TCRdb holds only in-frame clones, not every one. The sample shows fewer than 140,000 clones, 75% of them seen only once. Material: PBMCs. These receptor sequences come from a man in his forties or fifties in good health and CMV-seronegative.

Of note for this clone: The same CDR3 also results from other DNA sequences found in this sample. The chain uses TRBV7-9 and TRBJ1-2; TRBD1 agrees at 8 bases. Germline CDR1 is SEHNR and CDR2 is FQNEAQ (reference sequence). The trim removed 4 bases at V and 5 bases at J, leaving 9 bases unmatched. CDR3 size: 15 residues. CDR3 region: CASSSDRGLGYGYTF. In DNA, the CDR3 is TGTGCCAGCAGCTCTGACAGGGGATTAGGGTATGGCTACACCTTC.

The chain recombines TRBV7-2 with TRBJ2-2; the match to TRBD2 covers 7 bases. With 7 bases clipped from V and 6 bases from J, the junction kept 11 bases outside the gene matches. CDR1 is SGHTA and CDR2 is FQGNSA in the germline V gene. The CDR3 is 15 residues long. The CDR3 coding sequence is TGTGCCAGCACCTTTTTCGGACTAGTCCCCGGGGAGCTGTTTTTT. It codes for CASTFFGLVPGELFF.

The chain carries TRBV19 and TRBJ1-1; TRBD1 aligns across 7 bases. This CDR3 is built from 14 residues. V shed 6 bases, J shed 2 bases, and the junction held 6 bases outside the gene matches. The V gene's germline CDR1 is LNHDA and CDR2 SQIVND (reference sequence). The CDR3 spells CASSRDRSNTEAFF. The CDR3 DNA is TGTGCCAGTAGCAGGGACAGATCAAACACTGAAGCTTTCTTT.

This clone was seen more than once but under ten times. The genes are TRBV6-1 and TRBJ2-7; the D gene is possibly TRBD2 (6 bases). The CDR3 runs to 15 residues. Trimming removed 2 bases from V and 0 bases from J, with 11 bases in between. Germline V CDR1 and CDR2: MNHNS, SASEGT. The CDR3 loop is CASSESLASSYEQYF. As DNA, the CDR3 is TGTGCCAGCAGTGAATCTCTAGCGAGCTCCTACGAGCAGTACTTC.

This CDR3 is CASRREQGLNTEAFF. The CDR3 nucleotides are TGTGCCAGCCGGAGGGAGCAGGGCCTGAACACTGAAGCTTTCTTT. The chain combines TRBV2 with TRBJ1-1; perhaps TRBD1 as D (5 bases). The germline CDR1 and CDR2 sequences are SNHLY and FYNNEI. The CDR3 is 15 amino acids. Trimming took off 8 bases at V and 0 bases at J, with 16 bases between the two ends.

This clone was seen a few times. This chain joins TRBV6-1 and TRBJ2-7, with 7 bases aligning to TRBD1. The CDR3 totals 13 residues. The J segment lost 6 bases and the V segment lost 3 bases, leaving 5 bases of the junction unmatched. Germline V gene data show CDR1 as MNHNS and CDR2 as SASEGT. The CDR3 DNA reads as TGTGCCAGCAGTGATTACCGGGACAGCGAGCAGTACTTC. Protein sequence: CASSDYRDSEQYF.

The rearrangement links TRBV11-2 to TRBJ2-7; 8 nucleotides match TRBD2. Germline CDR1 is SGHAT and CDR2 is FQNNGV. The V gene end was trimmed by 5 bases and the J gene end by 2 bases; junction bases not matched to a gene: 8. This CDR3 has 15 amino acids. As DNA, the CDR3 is TGTGCCAGCAGCCCACTTGGCGGGGGGCCCTACGAGCAGTACTTC. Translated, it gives CASSPLGGGPYEQYF.

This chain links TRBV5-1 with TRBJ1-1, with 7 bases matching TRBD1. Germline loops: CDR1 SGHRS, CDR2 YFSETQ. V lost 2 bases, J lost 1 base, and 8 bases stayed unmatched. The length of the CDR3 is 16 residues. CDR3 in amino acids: CASSLGTAISNTEAFF. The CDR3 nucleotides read TGCGCCAGCAGCTTAGGGACAGCTATCTCGAACACTGAAGCTTTCTTT.

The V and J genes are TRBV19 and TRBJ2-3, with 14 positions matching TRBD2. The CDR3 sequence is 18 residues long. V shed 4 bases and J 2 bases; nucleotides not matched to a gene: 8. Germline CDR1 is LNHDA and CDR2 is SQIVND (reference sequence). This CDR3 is CASSNLGLAGAPTDTQYF. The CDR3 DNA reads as TGTGCCAGTAGTAATCTGGGACTAGCGGGGGCCCCCACAGATACGCAGTATTTT.

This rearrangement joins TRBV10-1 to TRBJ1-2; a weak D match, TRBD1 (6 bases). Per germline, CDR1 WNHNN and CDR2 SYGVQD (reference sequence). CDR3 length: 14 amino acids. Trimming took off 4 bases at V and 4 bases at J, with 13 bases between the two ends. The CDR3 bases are TGCGCCAGCAGTGGACAGGCAGGGAGCTATGGCTACACCTTC. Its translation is CASSGQAGSYGYTF.

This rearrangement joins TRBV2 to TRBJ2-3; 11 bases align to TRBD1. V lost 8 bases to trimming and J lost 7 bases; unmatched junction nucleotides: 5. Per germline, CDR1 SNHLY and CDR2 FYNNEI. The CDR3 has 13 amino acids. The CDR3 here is CASGGQGAYTQYF. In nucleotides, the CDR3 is TGTGCCAGCGGTGGACAGGGGGCTTATACGCAGTATTTT.

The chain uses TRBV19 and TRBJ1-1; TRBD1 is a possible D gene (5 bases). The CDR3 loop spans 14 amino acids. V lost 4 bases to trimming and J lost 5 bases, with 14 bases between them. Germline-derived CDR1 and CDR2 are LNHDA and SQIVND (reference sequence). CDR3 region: CASSKRGGGTEAFF. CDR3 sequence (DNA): TGTGCCAGTAGTAAGCGCGGGGGAGGGACTGAAGCTTTCTTT.

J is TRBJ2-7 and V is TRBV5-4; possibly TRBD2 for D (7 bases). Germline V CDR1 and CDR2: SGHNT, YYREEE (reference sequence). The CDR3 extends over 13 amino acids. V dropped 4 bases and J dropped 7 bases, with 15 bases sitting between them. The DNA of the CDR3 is TGTGCCAGCAGCATCGCCGGGGGGCCTGAGCAGTACTTC. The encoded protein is CASSIAGGPEQYF.

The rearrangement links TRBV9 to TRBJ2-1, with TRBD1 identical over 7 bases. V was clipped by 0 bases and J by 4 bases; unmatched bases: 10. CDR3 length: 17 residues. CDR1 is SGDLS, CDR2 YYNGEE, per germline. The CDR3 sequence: CASSVGGALGQYNEQFF. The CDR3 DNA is TGTGCCAGCAGCGTAGGTGGAGCCCTGGGACAGTACAATGAGCAGTTCTTC. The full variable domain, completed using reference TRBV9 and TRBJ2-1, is DSGVTQTPKHLITATGQRVTLRCSPRSGDLSVYWYQQSLDQGLQFLIQYYNGEERAKGNILERFSAQQFPDLHSELNLSSLELGDSALYFCASSVGGALGQYNEQFFGPGTRLTVL.

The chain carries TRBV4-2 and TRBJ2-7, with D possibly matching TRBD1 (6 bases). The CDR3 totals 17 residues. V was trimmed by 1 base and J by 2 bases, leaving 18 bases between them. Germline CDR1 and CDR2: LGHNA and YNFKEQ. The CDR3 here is CASSQAGDGGRAYEQYF. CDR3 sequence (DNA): TGTGCCAGCAGCCAAGCAGGGGACGGCGGTCGTGCCTACGAGCAGTACTTC.

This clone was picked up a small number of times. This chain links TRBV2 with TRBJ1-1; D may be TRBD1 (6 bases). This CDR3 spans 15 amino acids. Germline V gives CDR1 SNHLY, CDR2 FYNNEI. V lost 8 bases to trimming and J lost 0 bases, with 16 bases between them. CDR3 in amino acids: CASLADTGMNTEAFF. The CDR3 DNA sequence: TGTGCCAGCCTCGCCGACACAGGGATGAACACTGAAGCTTTCTTT.

The CDR3 loop reads CASSKDRLFGNQPQHF. The CDR3 bases are TGTGCCAGTAGTAAGGACAGGCTTTTCGGGAATCAGCCCCAGCATTTT. J is TRBJ1-5 and V is TRBV19; 7 positions match TRBD1. The CDR3 covers 16 residues. V lost 4 bases to trimming and J lost 4 bases; unmatched junction nucleotides: 10. In germline, CDR1 is LNHDA, CDR2 SQIVND (reference sequence).

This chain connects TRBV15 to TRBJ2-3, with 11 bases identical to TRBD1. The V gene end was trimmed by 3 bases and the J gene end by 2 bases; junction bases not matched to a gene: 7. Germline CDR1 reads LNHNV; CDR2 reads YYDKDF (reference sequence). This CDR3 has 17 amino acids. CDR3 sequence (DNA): TGTGCCACCAGCAGCGGACAGGGGGCGGTTTTCACAGATACGCAGTATTTT. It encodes CATSSGQGAVFTDTQYF.

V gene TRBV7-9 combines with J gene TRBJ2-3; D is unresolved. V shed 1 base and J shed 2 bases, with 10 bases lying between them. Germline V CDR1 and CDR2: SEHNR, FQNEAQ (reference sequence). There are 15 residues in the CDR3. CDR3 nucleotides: TGTGCCAGCAGCTTAGTGGCTCTCCCCACAGATACGCAGTATTTT. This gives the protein CASSLVALPTDTQYF.

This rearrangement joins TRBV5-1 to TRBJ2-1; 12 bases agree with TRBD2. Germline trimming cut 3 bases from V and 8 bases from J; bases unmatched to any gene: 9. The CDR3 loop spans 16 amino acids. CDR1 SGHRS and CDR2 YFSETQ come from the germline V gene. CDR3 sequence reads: CASSSTSGGPLDEQFF. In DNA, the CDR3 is TGCGCCAGCAGCTCCACTAGCGGGGGGCCTCTGGATGAGCAGTTCTTC.

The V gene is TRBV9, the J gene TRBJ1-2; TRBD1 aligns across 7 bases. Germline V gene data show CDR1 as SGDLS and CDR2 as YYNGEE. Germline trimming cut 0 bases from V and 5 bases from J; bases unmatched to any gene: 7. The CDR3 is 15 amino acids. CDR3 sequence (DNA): TGTGCCAGCAGCGTAGACGGGACAGACTTTTATGGCTACACCTTC. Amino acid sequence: CASSVDGTDFYGYTF.

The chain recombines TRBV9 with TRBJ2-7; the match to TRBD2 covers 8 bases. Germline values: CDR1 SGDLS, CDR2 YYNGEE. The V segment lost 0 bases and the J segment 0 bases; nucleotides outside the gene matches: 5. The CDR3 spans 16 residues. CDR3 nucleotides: TGTGCCAGCAGCGTAGGAGCGCGGGGGGTCTCCTACGAGCAGTACTTC. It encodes CASSVGARGVSYEQYF.

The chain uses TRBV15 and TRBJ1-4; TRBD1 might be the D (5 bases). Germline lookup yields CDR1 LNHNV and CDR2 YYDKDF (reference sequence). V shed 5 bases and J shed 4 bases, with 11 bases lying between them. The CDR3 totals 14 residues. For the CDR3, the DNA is TGTGCCACCAGCGGTCGCGGGGGTAATGAAAAACTGTTTTTT. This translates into CATSGRGGNEKLFF.

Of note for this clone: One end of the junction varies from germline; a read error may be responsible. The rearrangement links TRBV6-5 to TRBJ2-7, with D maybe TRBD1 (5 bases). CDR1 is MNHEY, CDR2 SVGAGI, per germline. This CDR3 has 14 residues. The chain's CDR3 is CARRLKTASYEQYF. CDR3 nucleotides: TGTGCCCGCAGACTTAAGACAGCTTCCTACGAGCAGTACTTC.

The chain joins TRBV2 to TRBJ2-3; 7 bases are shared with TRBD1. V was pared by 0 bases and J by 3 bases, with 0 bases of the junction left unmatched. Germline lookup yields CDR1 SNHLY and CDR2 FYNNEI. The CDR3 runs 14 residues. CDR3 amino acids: CASSEATGTDTQYF. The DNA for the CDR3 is TGTGCCAGCAGTGAAGCGACAGGGACAGATACGCAGTATTTT.

CDR3 DNA: TGTGCCAGCACCTACGTGGACAGGGAGAGTTCACCCCTCCACTTT. Amino acids: CASTYVDRESSPLHF. The chain joins TRBV6-1 to TRBJ1-6, with 8 bases lining up with TRBD1. The CDR3 contains 15 residues. The germline gives CDR1 MNHNS, CDR2 SASEGT. The junction had 11 bases not matched to a gene; V was cut back by 7 bases and J by 9 bases.

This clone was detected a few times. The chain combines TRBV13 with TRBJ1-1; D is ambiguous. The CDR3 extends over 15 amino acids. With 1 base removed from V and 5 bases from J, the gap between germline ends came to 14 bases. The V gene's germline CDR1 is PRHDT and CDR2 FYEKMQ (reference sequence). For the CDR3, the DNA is TGTGCCAGCAGCTTAGACAACGGGGTGAGGACTGAAGCTTTCTTT. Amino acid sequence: CASSLDNGVRTEAFF.

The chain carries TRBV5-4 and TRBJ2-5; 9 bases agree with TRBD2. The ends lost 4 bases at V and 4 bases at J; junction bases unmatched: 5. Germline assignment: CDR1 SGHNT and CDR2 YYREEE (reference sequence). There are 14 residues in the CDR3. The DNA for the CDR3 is TGTGCCAGCAGCGCCGGGACTAGCCTAGAGACCCAGTACTTC. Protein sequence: CASSAGTSLETQYF.